This TCR beta chain was sequenced in a study of OX40 agonist ivuxolimab in advanced cancers. Looked up from germline, CDR1 is LNHDA and CDR2 is SQIVND (reference sequence). J was trimmed by 2 bases and V by 1 base; bases with no gene match: 0. This CDR3 has 15 amino acids. Sequenced by immunoSEQ multiplex PCR; TCRdb stores in-frame clones only, minus some. The profile shows 20,000 to 25,000 clones, 85% to 90% of them singletons. The origin of this receptor is an adult with an advanced solid tumor such as melanoma, head and neck, liver or kidney cancer. The source was CD4+ or CD8+ T cells sorted from blood, collected in a trial of the OX40 agonist ivuxolimab. V and J are TRBV19 and TRBJ2-1, with 9 bases that match TRBD2. The CDR3 coding sequence is TGTGCCAGTAGTATAGCTAGCGGGACCTACAATGAGCAGTTCTTC. It yields the protein CASSIASGTYNEQFF.